This T cell receptor (beta chain) was observed in a study of shared clonotypes between healthy human individuals. Concerning this clone: Its antigen is unidentified.

Findings and limits, study-wide: Sampling covered blood only; tissue repertoires likely differ. Sharing across a few donors was seen in around 5% of naive CD4 clonotypes. Generation of non-shared clonotypes was less probable than generation of clonotypes shared by all four donors.

Replicate PCRs from sorted subsets contained roughly 220 ng DNA, which is around 30,000 T cell genomes. Profiled with immunoSEQ multiplex PCR; TCRdb holds only in-frame clones, not every one. Of roughly 320,000 clones detected, around 87% appear once; the ten largest clones hold 15% to 20%. V was clipped by 3 bases and J by 6 bases; unmatched bases: 7. CDR3 length equals 14 residues. Germline lookup yields CDR1 SGDLS and CDR2 YYNGEE. V is TRBV9 and J is TRBJ2-3, with 7 bases identical to TRBD2. Source material: memory CD8+ T cells sorted from blood. Subset given: CD45RO+ cells pooled with CCR7-negative TemRA cells. This receptor was taken from a man aged 18-30 years in good health. The CDR3 loop is CASSETSVRDTQYF. CDR3 nucleotides: TGTGCCAGCAGCGAAACTAGCGTACGGGATACGCAGTATTTT.